Following are 11 T cell receptor beta chains from one sample sequenced in a study of long-term antiretroviral therapy in people with HIV. The assay, immunoSEQ v3.0, was run at survey level. This table comes from immunoSEQ multiplex PCR, and its TCRdb copy is limited to in-frame clones, with some not included. The sample consists of around 21,000 clones, roughly 85% of them appearing once. The source was unsorted PBMCs, collected 0.2 years after starting antiretroviral therapy. All receptors come from a woman aged 30 to 39 with HIV.

This clone was picked up one time. The rearrangement links TRBV19 to TRBJ2-6; the D gene is possibly TRBD1 (6 bases). The CDR3 contains 17 residues. With 5 bases removed from V and 0 bases from J, the gap between germline ends came to 14 bases. Germline loops: CDR1 LNHDA, CDR2 SQIVND (reference sequence). The CDR3, as DNA: TGTGCCAGTAGTCCTGGGGGCACAGCCTCTGGGGCCAACGTCCTGACTTTC. This translates into CASSPGGTASGANVLTF.

This chain uses TRBV6-1 with TRBJ1-1; D call uncertain. Germline V gives CDR1 MNHNS, CDR2 SASEGT. The CDR3 length is 13 residues. V dropped 1 base and J dropped 3 bases, with 6 bases sitting between them. CDR3 sequence (DNA): TGTGCCAGCAGTGAAGACCGGGACACTGAAGCTTTCTTT. This codes for CASSEDRDTEAFF.

The count of this clone is one. J is TRBJ2-2 and V is TRBV7-2; 8 bases match TRBD1. The CDR3 totals 16 residues. Germline assignment: CDR1 SGHTA and CDR2 FQGNSA. The V and J ends lost 5 bases and 4 bases, in that order; junction bases with no gene match: 9. The CDR3 protein is CASSPTRDRGTGELFF. The CDR3 DNA follows: TGTGCCAGCAGCCCGACCCGTGACAGGGGCACCGGGGAGCTGTTTTTT.

The chain links TRBV15 to TRBJ2-7; 7 bases agree with TRBD1. The germline V gene encodes CDR1 LNHNV and CDR2 YYDKDF (reference sequence). With 3 bases clipped from V and 7 bases from J, the junction kept 6 bases outside the gene matches. CDR3 length: 13 amino acids. DNA for the CDR3: TGTGCCACCAGCAGGGGGGACAGCCTAGAGCAGTACTTC. Translation gives CATSRGDSLEQYF. Based on the CDR3 plus reference TRBV15 and TRBJ2-7, the full variable domain is DAMVIQNPRYQVTQFGKPVTLSCSQTLNHNVMYWYQQKSSQAPKLLFHYYDKDFNNEADTPDNFQSRRPNTSFCFLDIRSPGLGDTAMYLCATSRGDSLEQYFGPGTRLTVT.

This chain uses TRBV6-1 with TRBJ1-5; D is undetermined. CDR1 is MNHNS, CDR2 SASEGT, per germline. V lost 3 bases to trimming and J lost 3 bases, with 6 bases between them. This CDR3 spans 13 amino acids. CDR3 bases: TGTGCCAGCAGTGAGAGGCCCAATCAGCCCCAGCATTTT. This translates into CASSERPNQPQHF.

The chain employs TRBV7-3 and TRBJ2-3; 9 bases match TRBD2. There are 14 residues in the CDR3. Trimming took 5 bases from V and 3 from J; bases not matched to a gene: 3. Germline V gene sequence: CDR1 SGHTA, CDR2 FQGTGA. CDR3 residues: CASSRTSVTDTQYF. DNA of the CDR3: TGTGCCAGCAGCAGGACTAGCGTAACAGATACGCAGTATTTT.

The V and J genes are TRBV29-1 and TRBJ2-1; TRBD1 agrees at 10 bases. The J segment lost 8 bases and the V segment lost 4 bases, leaving 2 bases of the junction unmatched. From germline, CDR1 is SQVTM and CDR2 ANQGSEA. CDR3 length equals 12 residues. The CDR3 nucleotides read TGCAGCGTTGCGGGACAGGGGCATGAGCAGTTCTTC. It is translated as CSVAGQGHEQFF.

This chain uses TRBV19 with TRBJ1-1; TRBD1 might be the D (6 bases). V gave up 6 bases and J gave up 5 bases, with 16 bases separating them. CDR3 length: 14 amino acids. Germline CDR1 is LNHDA and CDR2 is SQIVND (reference sequence). In nucleotides, the CDR3 is TGTGCCAGTAGCCACAGGGTTGGGGGGACTGAAGCTTTCTTT. Residues: CASSHRVGGTEAFF.

The chain uses TRBV12-5 and TRBJ2-7, with 8 bases fitting TRBD2. With 6 bases clipped from V and 0 bases from J, the junction kept 4 bases outside the gene matches. The CDR3 is 14 residues long. CDR1 and CDR2 (germline): LGHNT, FRNRAP. The CDR3 region is CASGPRGGSYEQYF. CDR3 sequence (DNA): TGTGCTAGTGGCCCACGGGGGGGCTCCTACGAGCAGTACTTC.

This clone was counted between two and nine times. This chain links TRBV7-8 with TRBJ1-6; tentative D call: TRBD1 (5 bases). The V end lost 6 bases, the J end lost 5 bases, and 14 bases lay between the germline ends. The germline V gene has CDR1 SGHVS and CDR2 FQNEAQ. The CDR3 extends over 15 amino acids. The CDR3 loop is CASSYTGPNNSPLHF. The CDR3 DNA reads as TGTGCCAGCAGTTATACGGGACCGAATAATTCACCCCTCCACTTT.

This chain's CDR3 is CASSRGGNQPQHF. CDR3 in DNA: TGTGCCAGCAGCCGAGGGGGAAATCAGCCCCAGCATTTT. The chain uses TRBV7-8 and TRBJ1-5; D may be TRBD1 (6 bases). Deletions cut 5 bases from V and 4 bases from J, with 9 bases between. The germline gives CDR1 SGHVS, CDR2 FQNEAQ. CDR3 size: 13 residues.